This T cell receptor (beta chain) is drawn from a study of vaccination effects on CD4 cells after COVID-19. Study-level background: After the second dose, samples were taken at median day 72.

Sequencing was performed with immunoSEQ multiplex PCR; in TCRdb, only in-frame clones are kept and a portion is missing. The table records approximately 25,000 clones, 83% of them present only once. Peptide-pool stimulation followed by sequencing identified expanded antigen-specific CD4+ clonotypes in the ViraFEST assay. Once cultured for more than nine days, the cells underwent separation to obtain CD4+ T cells. Each participant received a vaccine that was either BNT162b2 or mRNA-1273, given as two doses. Among the vaccine recipients, none had a prior SARS-CoV-2 infection, and nucleocapsid antibodies were negative. PBMC cultures contained two million cells per well, approximately 9.2 IU/ml IL-2 and roughly 10 ug/ml peptides. General observations from the study: Sampling in the study covered few convalescent patients and included no early post-infection timepoints.

Regarding this clone: Its cognate antigen is unknown.

The CDR3 is 15 amino acids. Trimming left V 0 bases short and J 8 bases short, with 13 bases between. Germline CDR1 reads MNHEY; CDR2 reads SVGAGI. The genes are TRBV6-5 and TRBJ1-4, with D perhaps TRBD1 (5 bases). This clonotype originated in a human donor who received a COVID-19 vaccine. Some clones in this sample may be carry-over from other donors' samples. Sequenced material: CD4+ T cells from PBMCs cultured with HCoV-NL63 spike peptides, taken after COVID-19 vaccination. CDR3 DNA: TGTGCCAGCAGTTACTCGGGGTCCGGGGGAGAAAAACTGTTTTTT. This codes for CASSYSGSGGEKLFF.